This TCR beta chain comes out of a study of tumor and adjacent non-tumor tissue in lung cancer. Study-wide background: Aged roughly 30 to 85 years, patients included fewer than 11 men and 4 or 5 women with stage I to III disease. Each sample yielded 3.5 million to 4.5 million productive TCRbeta reads on average.

Overall study findings and caveats: Compared with tumor, normal lung showed significantly lower TCR diversity. Tumor repertoires had a smaller top 100 clone share than normal lung.

The template was RNA from unsorted bulk tissue. This non-tumor lung sample came from over 3 cm beyond the tumor edge. Details on this clonotype: Its antigen is unknown. One junction end disagrees with the germline gene, perhaps due to a read error.

TCRbeta libraries were built with three rounds of nested PCR, modified from ARM-PCR. One entry per CDR3 protein results from TCRdb running MiXCR on the multiplex PCR reads. The sample shows some 80,000 distinct CDR3 sequences, roughly 80% of them seen only once. Sequenced input: distant non-tumor lung tissue. The sequence was obtained from a man aged 55 to 70 with non-small cell lung cancer.

The CDR3 DNA is TGTGCCAGTAGCTATACAGGGGAAGAGACGGAGTACTTC. It encodes CASSYTGEETEYF. The rearrangement uses TRBV11-2 and TRBJ2-5; the match to TRBD1 covers 7 bases. Germline V gene sequence: CDR1 SGHAT, CDR2 FQNNGV. This CDR3 region has 13 residues.